This T cell receptor beta chain was recovered during a study of shared clonotypes between healthy human individuals. V was shortened by 6 bases and J by 6 bases, with 8 bases between the two germline ends. Germline CDR1 and CDR2: PRHDT and FYEKMQ (reference sequence). The CDR3 is made up of 12 amino acids. The DNA input per sorted-subset replicate PCR was around 200 ng, corresponding to some 33,000 T cell genomes. The repertoire was sequenced with immunoSEQ multiplex PCR; TCRdb's copy has only in-frame clones and lacks some. The repertoire has some 360,000 clones, less than 85% of them found once; the top ten carry roughly a tenth.

The sequence was obtained from a man younger than 40 in good health. This chain uses TRBV13 with TRBJ1-4; D is uncertain. Sequencing was performed on memory CD4+ T cells sorted from blood. Indicated subset: CD45RA-negative fraction. The CDR3 region has the DNA TGTGCCAGCAGAAGACGGGATGAAAAACTGTTTTTT. Amino acids: CASRRRDEKLFF.